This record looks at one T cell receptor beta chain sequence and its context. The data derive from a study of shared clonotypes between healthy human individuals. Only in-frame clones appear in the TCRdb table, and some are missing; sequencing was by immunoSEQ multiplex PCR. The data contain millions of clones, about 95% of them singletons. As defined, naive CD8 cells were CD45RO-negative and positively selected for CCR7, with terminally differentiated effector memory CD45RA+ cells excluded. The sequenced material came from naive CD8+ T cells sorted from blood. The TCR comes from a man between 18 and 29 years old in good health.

The CDR3 protein is CATRQAYQETQYF. Here the CDR3 DNA reads TGTGCCACCCGACAGGCTTACCAAGAGACCCAGTACTTC. The chain has TRBV13 and TRBJ2-5; D may be TRBD1 (6 bases). V was cut by 10 bases and J by 0 bases, with 12 bases left in between. This CDR3 region has 13 residues. Germline V lookup: CDR1 PRHDT, CDR2 FYEKMQ (reference sequence).